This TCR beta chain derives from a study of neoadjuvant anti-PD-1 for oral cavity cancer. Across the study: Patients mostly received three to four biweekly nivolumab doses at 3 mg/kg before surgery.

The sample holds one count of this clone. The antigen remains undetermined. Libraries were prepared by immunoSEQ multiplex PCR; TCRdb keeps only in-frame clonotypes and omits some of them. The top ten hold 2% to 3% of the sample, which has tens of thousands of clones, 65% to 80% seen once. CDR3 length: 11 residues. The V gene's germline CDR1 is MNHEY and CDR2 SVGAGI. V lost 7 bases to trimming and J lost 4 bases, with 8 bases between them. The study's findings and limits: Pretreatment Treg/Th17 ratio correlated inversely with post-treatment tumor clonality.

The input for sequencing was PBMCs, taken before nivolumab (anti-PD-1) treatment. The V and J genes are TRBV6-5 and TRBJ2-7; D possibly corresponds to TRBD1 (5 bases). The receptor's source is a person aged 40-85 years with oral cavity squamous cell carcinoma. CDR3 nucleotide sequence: TGTGCCAGCACCCAGGGATACGAGCAGTACTTC. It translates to CASTQGYEQYF.